The 30 T cell receptor beta chains below all came from one sample that was sequenced in a study of T cells after yellow fever vaccination. TCRdb reanalysed the 5' RACE reads using MiXCR and keeps one entry per CDR3 protein. In the table there are hundreds of thousands of distinct CDR3 sequences, approximately 15% of which are singletons. The material was PBMCs, obtained on the day of the yellow fever booster vaccination. The receptors were gathered from a young man who received the YFV17D yellow fever vaccine.

This clonotype was seen a few times. The rearrangement uses TRBV7-9 and TRBJ2-1; 12 bases align to TRBD2. The length of the CDR3 is 15 residues. Germline trimming cut 4 bases from V and 5 bases from J; bases unmatched to any gene: 3. Germline lookup yields CDR1 SEHNR and CDR2 FQNEAQ (reference sequence). This CDR3 is CASSYGLAGNNEQFF. DNA of the CDR3: TGTGCCAGCAGCTATGGACTAGCGGGAAACAATGAGCAGTTCTTC.

The chain employs TRBV27 and TRBJ2-7; D is perhaps TRBD2 (5 bases). The CDR3 is 16 residues long. The V and J ends lost 5 bases and 0 bases respectively, with 17 bases between them. Per the germline V gene, CDR1 is MNHEY and CDR2 is SMNVEV (reference sequence). For the CDR3, the DNA is TGTGCCAGCAGTATTACGGGGTACCAGAGCTCCTACGAGCAGTACTTC. Its protein is CASSITGYQSSYEQYF.

Only a few counts were recorded for this clonotype. The V gene is TRBV29-1, the J gene TRBJ2-3; D is unclear. CDR3 size: 15 residues. Germline V gene sequence: CDR1 SQVTM, CDR2 ANQGSEA. Trimming removed 4 bases from V and 0 bases from J, with 14 bases in between. The CDR3 protein is CSVAPGYGSTDTQYF. CDR3 DNA sequence: TGCAGCGTTGCCCCCGGTTATGGGAGCACAGATACGCAGTATTTT.

This clonotype has just a few counts. The chain employs TRBV5-4 and TRBJ2-2; 7 bases line up with TRBD2. CDR1 and CDR2 (germline): SGHNT, YYREEE (reference sequence). Trimming removed 3 bases from V and 2 bases from J; junction bases left unmatched: 7. This CDR3 has 16 amino acids. CDR3 DNA: TGTGCCAGCAGCTCCCTCCCGGGACTAAACACCGGGGAGCTGTTTTTT. Translation gives CASSSLPGLNTGELFF.

This clonotype was counted between two and nine times. V usage is TRBV6-2 or TRBV6-3 and J usage is TRBJ2-6; no firm D call. The CDR3 runs to 14 residues. Trimming removed 8 bases at V and 2 bases at J, with 10 bases between. Per the germline V gene, CDR1 is MNHEY and CDR2 is SVGEGT. As DNA, the CDR3 is TGTGCCAGCGAGAGTCTAACTGGGGCCAACGTCCTGACTTTC. Amino acid sequence: CASESLTGANVLTF.

This clonotype was found once. Germline is not matched at one junction end, which may reflect a read error. This sequence joins TRBV9 and TRBJ2-7; D perhaps matches TRBD1 (6 bases). The CDR3 contains 14 residues. In germline, CDR1 is SGDLS, CDR2 YYNGEE. The CDR3 is CPSSPRQASYEQYF. CDR3 coding DNA: TGTCCCAGCAGCCCCCGACAGGCGTCCTACGAGCAGTACTTC.

This chain connects TRBV20-1 to TRBJ2-4; 9 nucleotides agree with TRBD2. V was clipped by 0 bases and J by 7 bases; unmatched bases: 10. This CDR3 region has 16 residues. Germline CDR1 is DFQATT and CDR2 is SNEGSKA (reference sequence). This CDR3 reads CSARDPSGRHSNIQYF. In DNA, the CDR3 is TGCAGTGCTAGAGATCCCAGCGGGAGGCACTCGAACATTCAGTACTTC.

The V gene is TRBV5-1, the J gene TRBJ1-4; a possible D gene is TRBD1 (6 bases). The CDR3 has 14 residues. Trimming shortened V by 4 bases and J by 10 bases, and 17 bases separated the two germline ends. The germline CDR1 and CDR2 sequences are SGHRS and YFSETQ. The CDR3 DNA follows: TGCGCCAGCAGCCCGGGCCGTGGGGGCGGAAAACTGTTTTTT. The encoded protein is CASSPGRGGGKLFF. The variable domain in full, with the rest retrieved from reference TRBV5-1 and TRBJ1-4, is KAGVTQTPRYLIKTRGQQVTLSCSPISGHRSVSWYQQTPGQGLQFLFEYFSETQRNKGNFPGRFSGRQFSNSRSEMNVSTLELGDSALYLCASSPGRGGGKLFFGSGTQLSVL.

There are a few counts of this clonotype. The DNA for the CDR3 is TGTGCCAGCAGCTTAGGAAACAGGGTGGGGACAAAACTGTTTTTT. Its translation: CASSLGNRVGTKLFF. The chain carries TRBV7-9 and TRBJ1-4; D perhaps matches TRBD1 (6 bases). The germline V gene encodes CDR1 SEHNR and CDR2 FQNEAQ (reference sequence). The ends were cut back, 1 base at V and 10 bases at J, with 16 bases in the middle. The length of the CDR3 is 15 residues.

This clonotype was detected only a few times. The chain has TRBV18 and TRBJ2-3; 11 nucleotides agree with TRBD2. CDR3 length: 15 residues. Germline trimming cut 3 bases from V and 10 bases from J; bases unmatched to any gene: 9. Per the germline V gene, CDR1 is KGHSH and CDR2 is LQKENI. This CDR3 is CASSPGLAAAVSQYF. The CDR3 DNA reads TGTGCCAGCTCACCGGGACTAGCGGCGGCAGTATCGCAGTATTTT.

This clonotype was found a few times. The rearrangement links TRBV9 to TRBJ2-1; 7 nucleotides align to TRBD2. The germline CDR1 and CDR2 sequences are SGDLS and YYNGEE. This CDR3 is built from 15 residues. The trim removed 0 bases at V and 8 bases at J, leaving 8 bases unmatched. Here the CDR3 reads CASSVGTNGGDEQFF. In nucleotides, the CDR3 is TGTGCCAGCAGCGTAGGTACAAATGGGGGGGATGAGCAGTTCTTC. Full variable domain (rest looked up from reference TRBV9 and TRBJ2-1): DSGVTQTPKHLITATGQRVTLRCSPRSGDLSVYWYQQSLDQGLQFLIQYYNGEERAKGNILERFSAQQFPDLHSELNLSSLELGDSALYFCASSVGTNGGDEQFFGPGTRLTVL.

This clonotype was seen only a few times. The chain is built from TRBV9 and TRBJ2-1; D possibly corresponds to TRBD2 (6 bases). V was pared by 4 bases and J by 9 bases, with 17 bases between. The length of the CDR3 is 14 residues. CDR1 and CDR2 (germline): SGDLS, YYNGEE. This CDR3 is CASSPQTSSGEQFF. In nucleotides, the CDR3 is TGTGCCAGCAGCCCTCAGACTAGTTCCGGTGAGCAGTTCTTC.

The chain couples TRBV7-9 to TRBJ1-6, with no clear D. Per the germline V gene, CDR1 is SEHNR and CDR2 is FQNEAQ (reference sequence). CDR3 length: 14 residues. Trimming took off 5 bases at V and 10 bases at J, with 15 bases between the two ends. DNA for the CDR3: TGTGCCAGCAGCAAAAGCGCAGATGGCTCACCCCTCCACTTT. Translated: CASSKSADGSPLHF.

The chain combines TRBV14 with TRBJ2-5, with 8 nucleotides matching TRBD1. The germline CDR1 and CDR2 sequences are SGHDN and FVKESK. There are 16 residues in the CDR3. V was pared by 6 bases and J by 6 bases, with 15 bases of the junction left unmatched. The CDR3 DNA sequence: TGTGCCAGCAGTCTCAGGCCGGGACAGGCGGGAAAGACCCAGTACTTC. This sequence encodes CASSLRPGQAGKTQYF.

This clonotype was detected only a few times. This chain joins TRBV10-3 and TRBJ2-7; 10 nucleotides match TRBD2. The CDR3 consists of 13 residues. V lost 8 bases to trimming and J lost 6 bases; unmatched junction nucleotides: 7. Germline V CDR1 and CDR2: ENHRY, SYGVKD. CDR3 sequence reads: CAIPSGRAGEQYF. Written as DNA, the CDR3 is TGTGCCATCCCAAGCGGGAGGGCCGGCGAGCAGTACTTC.

This rearrangement joins TRBV7-9 to TRBJ1-3; D perhaps matches TRBD1 (6 bases). Trimming removed 5 bases at V and 0 bases at J, with 14 bases between. Germline V gives CDR1 SEHNR, CDR2 FQNEAQ (reference sequence). CDR3 length: 16 amino acids. The CDR3 bases are TGTGCCAGCAGCCCACCGGACAGCCTCTCTGGAAACACCATATATTTT. Translated, it gives CASSPPDSLSGNTIYF. The variable domain in full, completed from reference TRBV7-9 and TRBJ1-3, reads DTGVSQNPRHKITKRGQNVTFRCDPISEHNRLYWYRQTLGQGPEFLTYFQNEAQLEKSRLLSDRFSAERPKGSFSTLEIQRTEQGDSAMYLCASSPPDSLSGNTIYFGEGSWLTVV.

This clonotype came up a few times. The CDR3 region has the DNA TGCGCCAGCAGCCTGAGCGGGACTAGCGTTAGCTCCTACAATGAGCAGTTCTTC. As protein: CASSLSGTSVSSYNEQFF. The rearrangement joins TRBV5-1 to TRBJ2-1, with 10 positions matching TRBD2. The CDR3 is made up of 18 amino acids. V dropped 4 bases and J dropped 0; count of bases not matched to a gene: 10. The V gene's germline CDR1 is SGHRS and CDR2 YFSETQ.

This rearrangement joins TRBV19 to TRBJ2-1, with D hard to call. The CDR3 runs to 14 residues. CDR1 and CDR2 (germline): LNHDA, SQIVND (reference sequence). The V end lost 3 bases, the J end lost 10 bases, and 16 bases lay between the germline ends. The CDR3 DNA follows: TGTGCCAGTAGTATTCGCGGCATGATAAGGGAGCAGTTCTTC. It translates to CASSIRGMIREQFF.

Points on this clonotype: The junction does not match germline at one end; this may be a read error. The rearrangement joins TRBV12-3 or TRBV12-4 to TRBJ2-2; D is possibly TRBD1 (6 bases). The CDR3 sequence is 15 residues long. The CDR3: CAGRPTGTSGGELFF. CDR3 nucleotides: TGTGCCGGCAGACCTACAGGGACCTCTGGGGGGGAGCTGTTTTTT.

This clonotype was counted a few times. This sequence joins TRBV28 and TRBJ2-3; tentatively, D is TRBD1 or TRBD2 (5 bases each). V dropped 7 bases and J dropped 4 bases, with 21 bases sitting between them. The CDR3 has 16 residues. Germline V CDR1 and CDR2: MDHEN, SYDVKM. CDR3 protein: CASNKSGTKFADTQYF. The CDR3 bases are TGTGCCAGCAATAAATCCGGGACGAAATTTGCAGATACGCAGTATTTT.

The chain combines TRBV20-1 with TRBJ2-7; D is perhaps TRBD2 (7 bases). Trimming removed 5 bases at V and 7 bases at J, with 18 bases between. Germline V gene lookup returns CDR1 DFQATT and CDR2 SNEGSKA (reference sequence). This CDR3 is built from 13 residues. CDR3 sequence reads: CSAPTGGAEEQYF. CDR3 bases: TGCAGTGCTCCGACTGGGGGGGCAGAGGAGCAGTACTTC.

This clonotype has more than one count but fewer than ten. The chain joins TRBV18 to TRBJ2-5; TRBD2 matches 13 bases. The CDR3 length is 15 residues. Losses at the gene ends were 5 bases for V and 5 bases for J; bases not matched to a gene: 5. In germline, CDR1 is KGHSH, CDR2 LQKENI. The CDR3 is CASSRTSGSSETQYF. Written as DNA, the CDR3 is TGTGCCAGCTCAAGGACTAGCGGGAGCTCGGAGACCCAGTACTTC. The whole variable domain, remainder taken from reference TRBV18 and TRBJ2-5, is NAGVMQNPRHLVRRRGQEARLRCSPMKGHSHVYWYRQLPEEGLKFMVYLQKENIIDESGMPKERFSAEFPKEGPSILRIQQVVRGDSAAYFCASSRTSGSSETQYFGPGTRLLVL.

In its sample, this clonotype was seen a few times. This chain connects TRBV4-2 to TRBJ2-3; D is uncertain. This CDR3 has 15 amino acids. Trimming removed 0 bases from V and 4 bases from J, with 11 bases in between. Germline loops: CDR1 LGHNA, CDR2 YNFKEQ. CDR3 DNA sequence: TGTGCCAGCAGCCAAGAGAATCCGGGCGCAGATACGCAGTATTTT. Its translation is CASSQENPGADTQYF.

A few counts support this clonotype. J is TRBJ1-5 and V is TRBV7-8, with D maybe TRBD1 (5 bases). Trimming took 4 bases from V and 4 from J, leaving 14 bases between them. There are 15 residues in the CDR3. Per germline, CDR1 SGHVS and CDR2 FQNEAQ. CDR3 sequence: CASSSGWTYNQPQHF. CDR3 DNA sequence: TGTGCCAGCAGCTCAGGGTGGACATATAATCAGCCCCAGCATTTT.

In its sample, this clonotype was seen many times. The chain has TRBV19 and TRBJ1-1, with D possibly TRBD1 on 5 matching bases. Trimming removed 3 bases at V and 4 bases at J, with 6 bases between. From germline, CDR1 is LNHDA and CDR2 SQIVND (reference sequence). The CDR3 is 12 amino acids. CDR3 DNA sequence: TGTGCCAGTAGTATGGGGGGCACTGAAGCTTTCTTT. Translating gives CASSMGGTEAFF.

This clonotype has a handful of counts. J is TRBJ1-1 and V is TRBV7-9; 9 bases are shared with TRBD1. This CDR3 region has 16 residues. Germline loops: CDR1 SEHNR, CDR2 FQNEAQ (reference sequence). The trim removed 1 base at V and 8 bases at J, leaving 11 bases unmatched. CDR3 DNA sequence: TGTGCCAGCAGCTTAGTTACGGGACAGGGAAACTCCGAAGCTTTCTTT. It encodes CASSLVTGQGNSEAFF.

This chain connects TRBV28 to TRBJ2-7; D perhaps matches TRBD1 (5 bases). Trimming pared 2 bases from V and 4 bases from J, leaving 15 bases between. Germline CDR1 reads MDHEN; CDR2 reads SYDVKM. This CDR3 contains 15 residues. CDR3 DNA sequence: TGTGCCAGCAGTTTAAGACCCTCGACAGTATACGAGCAGTACTTC. It yields the protein CASSLRPSTVYEQYF.

In its sample, this clonotype was seen a few times. The chain recombines TRBV5-1 with TRBJ2-7; TRBD2 aligns across 7 bases. The CDR3 is 16 amino acids. The germline CDR1 and CDR2 sequences are SGHRS and YFSETQ. With V trimmed by 1 base and J by 1 base, 8 bases remained unmatched. The CDR3 region is CASSLSILAESYEQYF. The CDR3 coding sequence is TGCGCCAGCAGCTTGAGTATTCTAGCGGAATCCTACGAGCAGTACTTC.

The chain's CDR3 is CASSLGEGPGASTDTQYF. CDR3 nucleotide sequence: TGCGCCAGCAGCTTGGGGGAAGGACCGGGGGCGAGCACAGATACGCAGTATTTT. J is TRBJ2-3 and V is TRBV5-1; D is tentatively TRBD1 or TRBD2 (6 bases each). Germline CDR1 and CDR2: SGHRS and YFSETQ. The V end was cut by 0 bases, the J end by 0 bases, with 17 bases between. The CDR3 is made up of 18 amino acids.

This sequence joins TRBV5-1 and TRBJ2-5; D uncertain. The CDR3 totals 13 residues. V lost 6 bases, J lost 1 base, and 10 bases lay in between. Looked up from germline, CDR1 is SGHRS and CDR2 is YFSETQ. The CDR3: CASTQMPQETQYF. The CDR3 nucleotides are TGCGCCAGCACCCAGATGCCCCAAGAGACCCAGTACTTC.